These 29 T cell receptor beta chains came from one sample sequenced in a study of response to subunit inactivated influenza vaccine. TCRdb reprocessed the RT-PCR reads with MiXCR, giving one entry per CDR3 protein. The table includes over 650,000 distinct CDR3 sequences, about a fifth detected once. The input for sequencing was PBMCs from blood, taken more than 4 days after vaccination. The receptors shown here come from a man in his forties or fifties who received an inactivated influenza vaccine.

The sample holds one count of this clonotype. The rearrangement joins TRBV11-2 to TRBJ1-4; 7 bases line up with TRBD1. The CDR3 covers 15 residues. Trimming cost V 0 bases and J 8 bases; bases outside gene matches: 6. The germline gives CDR1 SGHAT, CDR2 FQNNGV. In DNA form, the CDR3 reads TGTGCCAGCAGCTTAGAGTACAGGGGTTGGGAAAAACTGTTTTTT. It yields the protein CASSLEYRGWEKLFF.

The V call is TRBV10-3, the J call TRBJ2-1; 9 bases map to TRBD2. V was pared by 2 bases and J by 6 bases, with 5 bases of the junction left unmatched. Germline V CDR1 and CDR2: ENHRY, SYGVKD. CDR3 length: 15 amino acids. CDR3 nucleotide sequence: TGTGCCATCAGTGAGGGGGTAGCGGGAGTCAATGAGCAGTTCTTC. Translated: CAISEGVAGVNEQFF.

The chain carries TRBV6-1 and TRBJ2-2, with D tentatively TRBD2 (6 bases). From germline, CDR1 is MNHNS and CDR2 SASEGT. Trimming pared 0 bases from V and 8 bases from J, leaving 10 bases between. CDR3 length: 14 amino acids. The CDR3 nucleotides are TGTGCCAGCAGTGAAGCCCGCGGGATTGGGGAGCTGTTTTTT. Translated, it gives CASSEARGIGELFF.

A remark on this clonotype: A much bigger clone sits one base away, suggesting this may be a read error. The chain recombines TRBV12-3 or TRBV12-4 with TRBJ2-4, with D perhaps TRBD2 (5 bases). The CDR3 has 16 amino acids. The ends were cut back, 6 bases at V and 2 bases at J, with 17 bases in the middle. This chain's CDR3 is CASSTRRGDTKNIQYF. The CDR3 DNA sequence: TGTGCCAGCAGCACAAGACGGGGAGATACCAAAAACATTCAGTACTTC.

This clonotype was counted only a few times. The rearrangement links TRBV7-9 to TRBJ1-1; 8 positions match TRBD1. Germline trimming cut 8 bases from V and 4 bases from J; bases unmatched to any gene: 9. From germline, CDR1 is SEHNR and CDR2 FQNEAQ (reference sequence). CDR3 length equals 14 residues. This CDR3 reads CASEGQGAGTEAFF. In DNA form, the CDR3 reads TGTGCCAGCGAGGGCCAGGGGGCAGGCACTGAAGCTTTCTTT.

CDR3 in amino acids: CSADRDYTSTDTQYF. In nucleotides, the CDR3 is TGCAGTGCGGACCGGGACTATACTAGCACAGATACGCAGTATTTT. The chain has TRBV20-1 and TRBJ2-3; 7 nucleotides agree with TRBD2. CDR1 and CDR2 (germline): DFQATT, SNEGSKA (reference sequence). Trimming cost V 6 bases and J 0 bases; bases outside gene matches: 9. The CDR3 extends over 15 amino acids.

The chain couples TRBV12-3 or TRBV12-4 to TRBJ2-5; D remains unclear. Trimming took off 3 bases at V and 4 bases at J, with 9 bases between the two ends. The CDR3 contains 13 residues. In nucleotides, the CDR3 is TGTGCCAGCAGTTTGCAGCGACGAGAGACCCAGTACTTC. It encodes CASSLQRRETQYF.

This clonotype was detected a few times. V gene TRBV12-3 or TRBV12-4 combines with J gene TRBJ2-7; perhaps TRBD1 as D (6 bases). The V end lost 7 bases, the J end lost 2 bases, and 12 bases lay between the germline ends. The CDR3 contains 13 residues. The CDR3 sequence is CASTNRVAYEQYF. Here the CDR3 DNA reads TGTGCCAGCACAAACAGGGTTGCCTACGAGCAGTACTTC.

The table lists this clonotype with many counts. This chain uses TRBV9 with TRBJ2-2, with 9 positions matching TRBD1. Germline CDR1 and CDR2: SGDLS and YYNGEE. The trim removed 4 bases at V and 3 bases at J, leaving 7 bases unmatched. CDR3 length: 16 residues. CDR3 sequence: CASSPGGQGHTGELFF. CDR3 DNA: TGTGCCAGCAGCCCTGGAGGACAGGGGCACACCGGGGAGCTGTTTTTT.

This clonotype was counted between two and nine times. This sequence joins TRBV7-2 and TRBJ1-5; possibly TRBD1 for D (5 bases). Trimming cost V 1 base and J 6 bases, with 16 bases left between them. CDR3 size: 16 residues. Looked up from germline, CDR1 is SGHTA and CDR2 is FQGNSA. The CDR3 is CASSLEGTRDGQPQHF. CDR3 bases: TGTGCCAGCAGCTTAGAGGGGACCAGGGACGGTCAGCCCCAGCATTTT.

J is TRBJ2-3 and V is TRBV10-3, with 11 bases fitting TRBD2. V shed 6 bases, J shed 2 bases, and the junction held 4 bases outside the gene matches. The CDR3 covers 15 residues. Germline V lookup: CDR1 ENHRY, CDR2 SYGVKD. The DNA of the CDR3 is TGTGCCATCAGGGGACTAGCGGAAAACACAGATACGCAGTATTTT. Its protein product is CAIRGLAENTDTQYF.

The rearrangement uses TRBV4-1 and TRBJ1-2; D is unclear. The CDR3 consists of 14 residues. V was clipped by 0 bases and J by 8 bases, with 13 bases between them. The germline CDR1 and CDR2 sequences are MGHRA and YSYEKL. DNA for the CDR3: TGCGCCAGCAGCCAAGAGCTGGTCGGGCGGGGCTACACCTTC. Amino acid sequence: CASSQELVGRGYTF.

This clonotype was seen a handful of times. As DNA, the CDR3 is TGCGCCAGCAGCCAAGGGTGGGACAGGGCAGGCTACACCTTC. It is translated as CASSQGWDRAGYTF. The chain joins TRBV4-3 to TRBJ1-2, with 9 positions matching TRBD1. Germline assignment: CDR1 LGHNA and CDR2 YSLEER. V trimming: 1 base; J trimming: 8 bases; junction bases outside the gene matches: 5. The CDR3 has 14 residues.

The genes are TRBV7-2 and TRBJ2-5; 7 nucleotides agree with TRBD2. With 0 bases clipped from V and 2 bases from J, the junction kept 6 bases outside the gene matches. Germline CDR1 SGHTA, CDR2 FQGNSA. The CDR3 extends over 16 amino acids. DNA of the CDR3: TGTGCCAGCAGCTTAGCCTCCCCGCGGGAGCAAGAGACCCAGTACTTC. Protein product: CASSLASPREQETQYF.

V and J are TRBV5-1 and TRBJ2-1; the D is unclear. Between the trimmed V and J ends, which lost 3 bases and 0 bases, there was a span of 16 bases. The length of the CDR3 is 17 residues. Germline assignment: CDR1 SGHRS and CDR2 YFSETQ. CDR3 in amino acids: CASSSQPRTSSYNEQFF. CDR3 DNA: TGCGCCAGCAGCTCTCAACCGCGAACCAGCTCCTACAATGAGCAGTTCTTC.

This clonotype appeared many times. This rearrangement joins TRBV4-3 to TRBJ1-1; D is uncertain. Germline assignment: CDR1 LGHNA and CDR2 YSLEER. The CDR3 has 13 amino acids. Between the trimmed V and J ends, which lost 3 bases and 6 bases, there was a span of 11 bases. CDR3 loop: CASSHLGGPEAFF. The CDR3 nucleotides read TGCGCCAGCAGCCACCTTGGCGGCCCTGAAGCTTTCTTT.

This clonotype was seen a handful of times. The chain links TRBV21-1 to TRBJ1-2; the table calls TRBD1, which could not be checked here. TRBV21-1 constitutes a pseudogene. The CDR3 loop spans 12 amino acids. Here the CDR3 DNA reads TGTGCCAGCCGACCGGGACAGGGAGGCTACACCTTC. The encoded protein is CASRPGQGGYTF.

This clonotype was seen more than once but under ten times. The chain links TRBV6-5 to TRBJ2-1, with unresolved D. Trimming stripped 2 bases from V and 8 bases from J, with 16 bases between. CDR1 is MNHEY and CDR2 is SVGAGI in the germline V gene. This CDR3 contains 15 residues. The CDR3 reads CASSYGPPIRDEQFF. CDR3 bases: TGTGCCAGCAGTTACGGACCCCCGATTAGGGATGAGCAGTTCTTC.

This clonotype was recorded a few times. V and J are TRBV20-1 and TRBJ2-7; 8 positions agree with TRBD2. The CDR3 spans 13 residues. Germline assignment: CDR1 DFQATT and CDR2 SNEGSKA (reference sequence). In nucleotides, the CDR3 is TGCAGCGTTAGCGGGGAGAGCTCCTACGAGCAGTACTTC. Translation: CSVSGESSYEQYF.

The rearrangement uses TRBV12-3 or TRBV12-4 and TRBJ2-1; TRBD1 agrees at 8 bases. The junction had 6 bases not matched to a gene; V was cut back by 6 bases and J by 5 bases. This CDR3 has 14 residues. The CDR3 nucleotides are TGTGCCAGCAGGACGACAGGGGCCAACAATGAGCAGTTCTTC. It is translated as CASRTTGANNEQFF.

CDR3 DNA: TGCAGCGTTGCGGCAGGGACCGACACCGGGGAGCTGTTTTTT. The encoded protein is CSVAAGTDTGELFF. The chain combines TRBV29-1 with TRBJ2-2; D possibly matches TRBD1 or TRBD2 (5 bases each). Germline values: CDR1 SQVTM, CDR2 ANQGSEA. V was shortened by 4 bases and J by 3 bases, with 12 bases between the two germline ends. This CDR3 spans 14 amino acids.

The rearrangement uses TRBV30 and TRBJ2-7; D is perhaps TRBD1 (6 bases). V lost 2 bases and J 5 bases, leaving 13 bases between the germline ends. The CDR3 consists of 13 residues. CDR1 is GTSNPN and CDR2 is SVGIG in the germline V gene (reference sequence). The CDR3 spells CAWSKYGGDEQYF. As DNA, the CDR3 is TGTGCCTGGAGTAAGTATGGGGGCGACGAGCAGTACTTC.

This clonotype was detected a few times. V and J are TRBV7-8 and TRBJ2-7, with D perhaps matching TRBD1 or TRBD2 (5 bases each). The CDR3 covers 14 residues. Germline V gene sequence: CDR1 SGHVS, CDR2 FQNEAQ. The germline V and J ends were trimmed by 5 bases and 3 bases, with 14 bases remaining between them. CDR3 residues: CASSTGPANYEQYF. In DNA form, the CDR3 reads TGTGCCAGCAGCACGGGACCGGCTAACTACGAGCAGTACTTC.

This clonotype was seen ten or more times. CDR3: CASSPEGYEQFF. For the CDR3, the DNA is TGTGCCAGCAGCCCAGAGGGGTATGAGCAGTTCTTC. J is TRBJ2-1 and V is TRBV7-2, with D tentatively TRBD1 or TRBD2 (5 bases each). There are 12 residues in the CDR3. Germline V CDR1 and CDR2: SGHTA, FQGNSA. V was clipped by 5 bases and J by 8 bases, with 10 bases between them.

This clonotype was counted a few times. The J gene is TRBJ2-1, the V gene TRBV6-2 or TRBV6-3; D may be TRBD2 (5 bases). V was clipped by 7 bases and J by 0 bases, with 7 bases between them. Germline-derived CDR1 and CDR2 are MNHEY and SVGEGT. The CDR3 is 13 residues long. The CDR3 reads CASTRVSYNEQFF. CDR3 DNA: TGTGCCAGCACGCGGGTCTCCTACAATGAGCAGTTCTTC.

The rearrangement joins TRBV29-1 to TRBJ2-7; D is perhaps TRBD2 (6 bases). V dropped 4 bases and J dropped 0 bases, with 13 bases sitting between them. Germline lookup yields CDR1 SQVTM and CDR2 ANQGSEA. This CDR3 is built from 14 residues. CDR3: CSVALLANSYEQYF. The CDR3 nucleotides are TGCAGCGTTGCTCTCCTAGCGAACTCCTACGAGCAGTACTTC.

The table lists this clonotype with a few counts. The chain has TRBV5-6 and TRBJ2-2, with TRBD1 as a possible D gene (5 bases). The CDR3 totals 15 residues. The V gene lost 0 bases and the J gene lost 6 bases, with 12 bases spanning the gap. Per germline, CDR1 SGHDT and CDR2 YYEEEE. In nucleotides, the CDR3 is TGTGCCAGCAGCTTGGGACAGAACCTAGCCGGGGAGCTGTTTTTT. Its translation: CASSLGQNLAGELFF.

The chain employs TRBV20-1 and TRBJ2-2, with unresolved D. CDR1 and CDR2 from the germline V gene are DFQATT and SNEGSKA (reference sequence). Trimming left V 1 base short and J 4 bases short, with 7 bases between. The CDR3 runs 13 residues. CDR3 amino acids: CSARGAGTGELFF. As DNA, the CDR3 is TGCAGTGCTAGAGGGGCTGGCACCGGGGAGCTGTTTTTT.

This sequence joins TRBV14 and TRBJ2-3; D is possibly TRBD1 (5 bases). The CDR3 runs 13 residues. The germline gives CDR1 SGHDN, CDR2 FVKESK. V was trimmed by 0 bases and J by 11 bases, leaving 12 bases between them. The CDR3 DNA follows: TGTGCCAGCAGCCAAGAAGGGGTCAAGAGGCAGTATTTT. It is translated as CASSQEGVKRQYF.